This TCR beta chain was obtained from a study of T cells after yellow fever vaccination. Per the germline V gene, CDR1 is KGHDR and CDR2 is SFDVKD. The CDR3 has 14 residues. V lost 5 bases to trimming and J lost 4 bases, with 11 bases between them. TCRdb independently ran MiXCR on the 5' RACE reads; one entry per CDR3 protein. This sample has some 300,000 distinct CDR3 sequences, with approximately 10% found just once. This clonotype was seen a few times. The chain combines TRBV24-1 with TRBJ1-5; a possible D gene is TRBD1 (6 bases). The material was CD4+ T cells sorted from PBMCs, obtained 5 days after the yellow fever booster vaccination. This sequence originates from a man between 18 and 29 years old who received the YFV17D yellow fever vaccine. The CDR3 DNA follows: TGTGCCACCAGTGCTGGGCAGGGGAATCAGCCCCAGCATTTT. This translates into CATSAGQGNQPQHF.